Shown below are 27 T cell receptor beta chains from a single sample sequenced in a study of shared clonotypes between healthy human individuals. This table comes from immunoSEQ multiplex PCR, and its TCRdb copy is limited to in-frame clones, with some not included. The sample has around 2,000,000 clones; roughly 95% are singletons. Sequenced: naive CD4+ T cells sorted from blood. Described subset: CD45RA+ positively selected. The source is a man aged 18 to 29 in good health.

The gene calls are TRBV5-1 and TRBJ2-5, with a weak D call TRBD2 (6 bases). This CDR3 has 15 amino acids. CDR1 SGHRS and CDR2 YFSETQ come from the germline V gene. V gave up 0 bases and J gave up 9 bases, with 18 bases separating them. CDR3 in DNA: TGCGCCAGCAGCTTGGCGGACTCCTCCCGGGAGTCCCAGTACTTC. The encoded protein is CASSLADSSRESQYF. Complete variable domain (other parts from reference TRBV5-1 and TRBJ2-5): KAGVTQTPRYLIKTRGQQVTLSCSPISGHRSVSWYQQTPGQGLQFLFEYFSETQRNKGNFPGRFSGRQFSNSRSEMNVSTLELGDSALYLCASSLADSSRESQYFGPGTRLLVL.

The CDR3 here is CASSQDPHLNTEAFF. DNA for the CDR3: TGCGCCAGCAGCCAAGATCCGCATCTGAACACTGAAGCTTTCTTT. The chain carries TRBV4-3 and TRBJ1-1; unclear D gene. CDR3 length: 15 amino acids. Trimming took 0 bases from V and 0 from J, leaving 8 bases between them. Germline V gene lookup returns CDR1 LGHNA and CDR2 YSLEER.

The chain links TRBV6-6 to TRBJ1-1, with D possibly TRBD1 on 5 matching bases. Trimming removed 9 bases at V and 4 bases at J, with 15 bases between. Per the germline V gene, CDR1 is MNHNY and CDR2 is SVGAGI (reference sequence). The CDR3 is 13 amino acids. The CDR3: CASGTDSFTEAFF. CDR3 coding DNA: TGTGCCAGTGGGACTGACAGTTTCACTGAAGCTTTCTTT.

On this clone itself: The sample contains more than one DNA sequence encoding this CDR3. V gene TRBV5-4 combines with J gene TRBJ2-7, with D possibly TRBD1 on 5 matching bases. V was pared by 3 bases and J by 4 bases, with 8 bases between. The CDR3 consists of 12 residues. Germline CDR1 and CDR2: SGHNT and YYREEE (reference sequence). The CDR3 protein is CASSSDSYEQYF. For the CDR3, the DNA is TGTGCCAGCAGCTCTGACAGTTACGAGCAGTACTTC.

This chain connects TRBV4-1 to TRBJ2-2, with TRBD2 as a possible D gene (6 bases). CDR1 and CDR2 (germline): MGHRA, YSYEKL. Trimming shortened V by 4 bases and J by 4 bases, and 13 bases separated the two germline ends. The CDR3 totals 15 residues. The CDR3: CASSPTSYGTGELFF. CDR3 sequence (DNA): TGCGCCAGCAGCCCTACTAGCTATGGCACCGGGGAGCTGTTTTTT.

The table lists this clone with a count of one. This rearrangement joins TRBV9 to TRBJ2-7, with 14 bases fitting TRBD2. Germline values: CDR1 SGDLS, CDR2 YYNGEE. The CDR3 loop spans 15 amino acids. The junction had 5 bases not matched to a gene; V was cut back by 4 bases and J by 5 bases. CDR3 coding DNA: TGTGCCAGCAGCTCCCGACTAGCGGGGGGGAACGAGCAGTACTTC. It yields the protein CASSSRLAGGNEQYF.

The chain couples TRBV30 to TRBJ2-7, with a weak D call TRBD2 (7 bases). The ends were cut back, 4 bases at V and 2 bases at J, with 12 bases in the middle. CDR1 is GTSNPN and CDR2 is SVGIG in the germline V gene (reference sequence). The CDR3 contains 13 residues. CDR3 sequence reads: CAWNGGHAYEQYF. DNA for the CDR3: TGTGCCTGGAACGGGGGGCATGCCTACGAGCAGTACTTC.

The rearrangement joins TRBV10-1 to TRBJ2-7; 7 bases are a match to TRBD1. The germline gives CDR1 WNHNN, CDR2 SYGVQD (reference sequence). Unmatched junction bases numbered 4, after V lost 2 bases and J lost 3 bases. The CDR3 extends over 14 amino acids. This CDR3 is CASSETGTDYEQYF. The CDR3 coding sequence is TGCGCCAGCAGTGAGACCGGGACAGACTACGAGCAGTACTTC.

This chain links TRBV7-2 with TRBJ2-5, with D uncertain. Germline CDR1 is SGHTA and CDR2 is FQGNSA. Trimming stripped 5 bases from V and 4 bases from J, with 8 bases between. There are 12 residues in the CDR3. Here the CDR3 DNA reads TGTGCCAGCAGCCTACCCTTAGAGACCCAGTACTTC. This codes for CASSLPLETQYF. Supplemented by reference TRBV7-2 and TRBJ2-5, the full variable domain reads GAGVSQSPSNKVTEKGKDVELRCDPISGHTALYWYRQSLGQGLEFLIYFQGNSAPDKSGLPSDRFSAERTGGSVSTLTIQRTQQEDSAVYLCASSLPLETQYFGPGTRLLVL.

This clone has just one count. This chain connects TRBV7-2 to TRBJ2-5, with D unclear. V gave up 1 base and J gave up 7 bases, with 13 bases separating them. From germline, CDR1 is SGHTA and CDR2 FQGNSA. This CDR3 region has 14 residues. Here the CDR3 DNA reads TGTGCCAGCAGCTTAGTGTTTGCCAGTGGGACCCAGTACTTC. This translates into CASSLVFASGTQYF.

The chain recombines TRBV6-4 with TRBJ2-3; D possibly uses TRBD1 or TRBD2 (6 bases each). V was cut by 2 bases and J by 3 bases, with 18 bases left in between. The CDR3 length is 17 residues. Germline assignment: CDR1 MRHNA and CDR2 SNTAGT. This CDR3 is CASSDENKGGGTDTQYF. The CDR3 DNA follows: TGTGCCAGCAGTGACGAGAATAAGGGGGGCGGGACAGATACGCAGTATTTT.

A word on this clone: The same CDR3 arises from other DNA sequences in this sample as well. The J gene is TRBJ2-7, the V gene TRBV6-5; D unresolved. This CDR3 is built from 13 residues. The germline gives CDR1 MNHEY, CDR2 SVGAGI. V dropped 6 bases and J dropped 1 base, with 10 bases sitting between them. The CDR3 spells CASSRGVSYEQYF. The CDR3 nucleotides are TGTGCCAGCAGCCGCGGCGTATCCTACGAGCAGTACTTC.

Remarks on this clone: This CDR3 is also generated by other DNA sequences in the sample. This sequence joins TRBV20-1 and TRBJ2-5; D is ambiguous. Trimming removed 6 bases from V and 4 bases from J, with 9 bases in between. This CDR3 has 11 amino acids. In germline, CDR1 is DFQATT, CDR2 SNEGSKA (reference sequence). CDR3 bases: TGCAGTGCGAGGCCCGCAGAGACCCAGTACTTC. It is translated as CSARPAETQYF.

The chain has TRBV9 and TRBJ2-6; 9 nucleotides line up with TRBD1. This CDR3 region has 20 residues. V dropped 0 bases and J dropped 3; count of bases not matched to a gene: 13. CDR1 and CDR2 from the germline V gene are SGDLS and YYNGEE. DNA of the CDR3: TGTGCCAGCAGCGTAGACCCCAACAGGGGGCGACTAGGTGGGGCCAACGTCCTGACTTTC. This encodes CASSVDPNRGRLGGANVLTF.

The CDR3 is CASSPGQRVYGYTF. CDR3 DNA: TGTGCCAGCAGCCCCGGACAGAGGGTCTATGGCTACACCTTC. The V gene is TRBV28, the J gene TRBJ1-2; the D gene is possibly TRBD1 (6 bases). The CDR3 runs 14 residues. V gave up 6 bases and J gave up 4 bases, with 15 bases separating them. CDR1 and CDR2 from the germline V gene are MDHEN and SYDVKM.

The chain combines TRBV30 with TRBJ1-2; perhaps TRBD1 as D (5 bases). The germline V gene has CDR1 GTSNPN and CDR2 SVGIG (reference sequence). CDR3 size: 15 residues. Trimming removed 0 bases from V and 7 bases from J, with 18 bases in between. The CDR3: CAWSVSGRVWGGYTF. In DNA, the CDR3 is TGTGCCTGGAGTGTATCGGGCAGGGTTTGGGGTGGCTACACCTTC.

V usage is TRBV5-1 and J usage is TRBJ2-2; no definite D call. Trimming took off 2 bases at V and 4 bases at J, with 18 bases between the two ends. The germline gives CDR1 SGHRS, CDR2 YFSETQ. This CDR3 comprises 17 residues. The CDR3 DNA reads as TGCGCCAGCAGCTTCACGACTTCTTTCCCGGCCACCGGGGAGCTGTTTTTT. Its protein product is CASSFTTSFPATGELFF.

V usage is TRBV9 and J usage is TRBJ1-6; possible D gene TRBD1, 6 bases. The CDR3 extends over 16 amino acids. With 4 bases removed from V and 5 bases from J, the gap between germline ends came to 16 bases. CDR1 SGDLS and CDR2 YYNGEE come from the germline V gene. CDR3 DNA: TGTGCCAGCAGCCCCACCGGGGGGCCTAATAATTCACCCCTCCACTTT. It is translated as CASSPTGGPNNSPLHF.

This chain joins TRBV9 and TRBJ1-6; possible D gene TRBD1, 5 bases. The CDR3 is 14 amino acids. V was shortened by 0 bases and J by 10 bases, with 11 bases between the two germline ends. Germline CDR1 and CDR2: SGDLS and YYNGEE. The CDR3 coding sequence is TGTGCCAGCAGCGTAGTGGGGGTGGGATCACCCCTCCACTTT. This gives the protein CASSVVGVGSPLHF.

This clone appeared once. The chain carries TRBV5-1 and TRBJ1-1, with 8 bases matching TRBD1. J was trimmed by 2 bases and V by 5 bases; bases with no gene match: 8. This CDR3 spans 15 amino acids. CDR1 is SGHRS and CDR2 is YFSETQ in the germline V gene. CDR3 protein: CASRPRQGSNTEAFF. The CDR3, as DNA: TGCGCCAGCAGGCCTAGACAGGGGAGTAACACTGAAGCTTTCTTT.

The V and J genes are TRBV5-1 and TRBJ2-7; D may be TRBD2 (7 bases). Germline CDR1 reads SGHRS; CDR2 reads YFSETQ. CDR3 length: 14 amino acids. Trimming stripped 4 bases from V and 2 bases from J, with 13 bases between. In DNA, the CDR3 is TGCGCCAGCAGCCCAAGGGGGGGTGCCTACGAGCAGTACTTC. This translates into CASSPRGGAYEQYF. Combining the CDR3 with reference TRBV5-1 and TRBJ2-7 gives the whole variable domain KAGVTQTPRYLIKTRGQQVTLSCSPISGHRSVSWYQQTPGQGLQFLFEYFSETQRNKGNFPGRFSGRQFSNSRSEMNVSTLELGDSALYLCASSPRGGAYEQYFGPGTRLTVT.

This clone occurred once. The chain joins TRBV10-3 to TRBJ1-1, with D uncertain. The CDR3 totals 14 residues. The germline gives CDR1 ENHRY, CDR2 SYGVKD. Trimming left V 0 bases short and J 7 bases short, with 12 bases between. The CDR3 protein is CAISESEAILEAFF. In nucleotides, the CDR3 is TGTGCCATCAGTGAGTCTGAAGCGATACTTGAAGCTTTCTTT.

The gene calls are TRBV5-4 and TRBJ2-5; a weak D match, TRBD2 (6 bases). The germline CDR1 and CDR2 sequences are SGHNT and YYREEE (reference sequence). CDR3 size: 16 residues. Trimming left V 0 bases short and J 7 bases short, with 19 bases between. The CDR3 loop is CASSLGGTGGGVTQYF. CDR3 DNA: TGTGCCAGCAGCTTGGGAGGGACTGGGGGAGGAGTGACCCAGTACTTC.

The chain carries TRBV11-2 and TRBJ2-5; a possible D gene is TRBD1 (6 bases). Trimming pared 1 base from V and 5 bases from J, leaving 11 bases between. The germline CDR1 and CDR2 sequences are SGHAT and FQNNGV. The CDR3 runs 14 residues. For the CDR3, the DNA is TGTGCCAGCAGCTTAGCACAGGGATGGGAGACCCAGTACTTC. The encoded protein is CASSLAQGWETQYF.

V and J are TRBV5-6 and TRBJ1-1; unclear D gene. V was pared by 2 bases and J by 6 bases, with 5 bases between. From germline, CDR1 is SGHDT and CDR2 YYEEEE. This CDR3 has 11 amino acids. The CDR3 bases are TGTGCCAGCAGCTTTTCTTCTGAAGCTTTCTTT. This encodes CASSFSSEAFF.

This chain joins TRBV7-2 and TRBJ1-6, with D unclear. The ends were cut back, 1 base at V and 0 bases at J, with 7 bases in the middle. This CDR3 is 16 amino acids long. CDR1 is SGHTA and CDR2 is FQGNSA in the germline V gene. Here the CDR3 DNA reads TGTGCCAGCAGCTTAGGTTCGAGCTCCTATAATTCACCCCTCCACTTT. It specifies CASSLGSSSYNSPLHF.

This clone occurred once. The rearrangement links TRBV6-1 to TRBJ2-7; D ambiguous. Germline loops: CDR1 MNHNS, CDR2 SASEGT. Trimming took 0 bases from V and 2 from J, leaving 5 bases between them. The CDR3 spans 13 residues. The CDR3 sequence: CASSEAEPYEQYF. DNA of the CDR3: TGTGCCAGCAGTGAAGCGGAACCCTACGAGCAGTACTTC.